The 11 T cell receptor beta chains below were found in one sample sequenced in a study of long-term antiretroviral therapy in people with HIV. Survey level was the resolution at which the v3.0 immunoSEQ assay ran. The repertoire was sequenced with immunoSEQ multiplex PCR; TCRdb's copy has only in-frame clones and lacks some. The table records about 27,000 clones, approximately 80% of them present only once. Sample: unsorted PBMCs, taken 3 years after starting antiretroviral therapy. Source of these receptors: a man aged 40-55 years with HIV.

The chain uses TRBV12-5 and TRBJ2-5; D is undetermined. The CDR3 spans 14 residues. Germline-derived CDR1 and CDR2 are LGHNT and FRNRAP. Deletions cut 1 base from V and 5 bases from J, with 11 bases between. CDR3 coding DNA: TGTGCTAGTGGTTTGGCACCCTCCCATGAGACCCAGTACTTC. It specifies CASGLAPSHETQYF.

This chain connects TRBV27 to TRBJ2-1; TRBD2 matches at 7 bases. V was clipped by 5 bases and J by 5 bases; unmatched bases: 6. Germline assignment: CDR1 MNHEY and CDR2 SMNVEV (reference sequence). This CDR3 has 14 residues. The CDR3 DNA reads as TGTGCCAGCAGTGCCGGGACTACCAACAATGAGCAGTTCTTC. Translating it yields CASSAGTTNNEQFF.

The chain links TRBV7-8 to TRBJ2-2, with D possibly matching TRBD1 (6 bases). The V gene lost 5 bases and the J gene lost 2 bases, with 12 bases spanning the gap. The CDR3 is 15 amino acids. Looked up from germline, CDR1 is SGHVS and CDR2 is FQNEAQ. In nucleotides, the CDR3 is TGTGCCAGCAGCATCAAACAGGGTAACACCGGGGAGCTGTTTTTT. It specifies CASSIKQGNTGELFF.

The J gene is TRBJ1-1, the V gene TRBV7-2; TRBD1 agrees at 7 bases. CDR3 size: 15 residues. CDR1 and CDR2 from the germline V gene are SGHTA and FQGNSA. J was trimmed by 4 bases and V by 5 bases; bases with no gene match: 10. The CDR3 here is CASSKRGQVGTEAFF. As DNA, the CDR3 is TGTGCCAGCAGCAAAAGGGGGCAGGTGGGCACTGAAGCTTTCTTT.

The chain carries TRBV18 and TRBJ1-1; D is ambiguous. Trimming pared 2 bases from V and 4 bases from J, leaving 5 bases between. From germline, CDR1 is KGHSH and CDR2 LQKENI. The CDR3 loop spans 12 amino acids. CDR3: CASSPTSTEAFF. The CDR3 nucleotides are TGTGCCAGCTCACCAACGAGCACTGAAGCTTTCTTT.

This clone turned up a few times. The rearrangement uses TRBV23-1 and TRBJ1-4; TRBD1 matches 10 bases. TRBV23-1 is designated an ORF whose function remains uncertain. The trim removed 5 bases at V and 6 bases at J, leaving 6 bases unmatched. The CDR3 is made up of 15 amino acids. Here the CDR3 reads CASSSPGQGYEKLFF. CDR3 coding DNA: TGCGCCAGCAGTAGCCCGGGACAGGGGTATGAAAAACTGTTTTTT.

The DNA for the CDR3 is TGTGCCAGCTCACGACCTCAGGGTTCCGGGGAGCTGTTTTTT. Protein product: CASSRPQGSGELFF. The genes are TRBV18 and TRBJ2-2; possibly TRBD1 for D (5 bases). CDR3 length: 14 residues. CDR1 is KGHSH and CDR2 is LQKENI in the germline V gene. Trimming stripped 4 bases from V and 6 bases from J, with 12 bases between.

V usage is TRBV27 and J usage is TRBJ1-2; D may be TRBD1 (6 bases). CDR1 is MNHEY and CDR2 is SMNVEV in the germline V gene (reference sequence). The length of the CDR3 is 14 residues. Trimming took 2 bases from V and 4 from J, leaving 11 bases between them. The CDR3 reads CASSLRTDLYGYTF. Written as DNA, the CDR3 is TGTGCCAGCAGTTTACGGACAGACCTCTATGGCTACACCTTC.

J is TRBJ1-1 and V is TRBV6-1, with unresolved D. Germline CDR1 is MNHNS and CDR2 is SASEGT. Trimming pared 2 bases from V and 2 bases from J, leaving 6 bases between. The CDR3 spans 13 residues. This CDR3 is CASSERGNTEAFF. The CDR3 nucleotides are TGTGCCAGCAGTGAACGGGGAAACACTGAAGCTTTCTTT.

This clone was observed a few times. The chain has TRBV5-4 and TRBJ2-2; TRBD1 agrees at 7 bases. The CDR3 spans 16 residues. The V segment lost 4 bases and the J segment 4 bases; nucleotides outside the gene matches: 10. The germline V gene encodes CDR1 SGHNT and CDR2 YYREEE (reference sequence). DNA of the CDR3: TGTGCCAGCAGCGTTCGACAGGGTGTCAGCACCGGGGAGCTGTTTTTT. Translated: CASSVRQGVSTGELFF.

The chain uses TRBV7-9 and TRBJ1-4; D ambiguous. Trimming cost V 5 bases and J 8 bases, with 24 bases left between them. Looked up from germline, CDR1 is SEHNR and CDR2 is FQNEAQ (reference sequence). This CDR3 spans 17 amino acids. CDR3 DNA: TGTGCCAGCAGCCACTCACAGAATCTAGGGATACCGGAAAAACTGTTTTTT. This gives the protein CASSHSQNLGIPEKLFF.